This TCR beta chain was obtained from a study of T cells in Graves' hyperthyroidism and ophthalmopathy. Amplified TCR beta CDR3 regions derived from RNA transcripts. The HTBI primer set drove a first-round RT-PCR of the TCR CDR3. TCRdb analysed the multiplex PCR reads with MiXCR anew, one entry per CDR3 protein. The sample consists of about 590,000 distinct CDR3 sequences, about 15% of them appearing once. This CDR3 is built from 14 residues. Germline V gene lookup returns CDR1 SGHRS and CDR2 YFSETQ. Trimming took off 2 bases at V and 6 bases at J, with 12 bases between the two ends. There are many counts of this clonotype.

The rearrangement joins TRBV5-1 to TRBJ2-1; tentatively, D is TRBD2 (6 bases). Sequencing input: blood. The sequence was obtained from a woman aged 30 to 39 with Graves' hyperthyroidism. CDR3 amino acids: CASSFSGTLNEQFF. The CDR3 nucleotides are TGCGCCAGCAGCTTTAGCGGCACCCTCAATGAGCAGTTCTTC.